The clone carrying this T cell receptor beta chain was counted only a few times. The record originates from a study of blood T cells in healthy people across ages. Germline V gene lookup returns CDR1 SGHRS and CDR2 YFSETQ. The trim removed 2 bases at V and 7 bases at J, leaving 7 bases unmatched. CDR3 length equals 14 residues. For the second PCR, which ran for about 6 to 12 cycles, a sample-barcoded 5' primer and a J-beta primer mix were used. No fewer than 3 million CDR3-containing paired-end reads came from each sample. TCRdb called the 5' RACE reads again in MiXCR, with one record for every CDR3 protein. The sample lists about 930,000 distinct CDR3 sequences, almost 30% occurring once. This sample was shared with a second study, whose subject was T cells of mothers and their children. That study reports: Both sample barcodes and 2-4 random nucleotides came from the M1S primer of the second PCR. Each child contributed around 3 million TCR beta CDR3 reads, while each mother contributed over 9.5 million. Nobody spotted any persistent microchimeric T cell clones.

The V call is TRBV5-1, the J call TRBJ2-5, with TRBD2 identical over 8 bases. The clonotype originates from a woman aged 40 to 55 in good health. The sample comprised blood. CDR3 in DNA: TGCGCCAGCAGCTTACTAGCGGCGGACCGGACCCAGTACTTC. It codes for CASSLLAADRTQYF. Drawing the rest from reference TRBV5-1 and TRBJ2-5, the complete variable domain is KAGVTQTPRYLIKTRGQQVTLSCSPISGHRSVSWYQQTPGQGLQFLFEYFSETQRNKGNFPGRFSGRQFSNSRSEMNVSTLELGDSALYLCASSLLAADRTQYFGPGTRLLVL.